A single sample is the source of the 8 T cell receptor beta chains below, sequenced in a study of T cell responses to AZD1222 COVID-19 vaccine. Some clones are missing from TCRdb's copy, which holds only in-frame ones; the method was immunoSEQ multiplex PCR. The table shows fewer than 120,000 clones, with nearly 90% occurring only once. The specimen was peripheral blood, collected on day 0 of AZD1222 vaccination. The source is an adult in good health.

The chain links TRBV6-2 or TRBV6-3 to TRBJ2-4, with 10 bases fitting TRBD1. Germline values: CDR1 MNHEY, CDR2 SVGEGT. The CDR3 has 17 amino acids. V lost 2 bases to trimming and J lost 2 bases; unmatched junction nucleotides: 6. Written as DNA, the CDR3 is TGTGCCAGCAGTTACCCGGGACAGGGGAGAACCAAAAACATTCAGTACTTC. Its translation is CASSYPGQGRTKNIQYF.

This chain uses TRBV28 with TRBJ2-7, with D tentatively TRBD1 (5 bases). Germline CDR1 MDHEN, CDR2 SYDVKM. The CDR3 totals 14 residues. Trimming shortened V by 6 bases and J by 1 base, and 13 bases separated the two germline ends. CDR3 protein: CASRVTGPSYEQYF. The CDR3 DNA sequence: TGTGCCAGCAGGGTCACAGGTCCGTCCTACGAGCAGTACTTC.

This chain connects TRBV10-3 to TRBJ1-1; the D gene is possibly TRBD1 (5 bases). V gave up 3 bases and J gave up 1 base, with 12 bases separating them. This CDR3 has 15 residues. CDR1 ENHRY and CDR2 SYGVKD come from the germline V gene. The CDR3 DNA sequence: TGTGCCATCAGTGATCCGGGACTCACGAACACTGAAGCTTTCTTT. Its translation: CAISDPGLTNTEAFF.

This clone was seen a few times. V usage is TRBV11-2 and J usage is TRBJ2-2; 8 bases align to TRBD2. The CDR3 is 17 amino acids. Per germline, CDR1 SGHAT and CDR2 FQNNGV. The V segment lost 6 bases and the J segment 7 bases; nucleotides outside the gene matches: 16. The CDR3 loop is CASSFSRREGRGGELFF. As DNA, the CDR3 is TGTGCCAGCAGTTTTTCTCGACGGGAGGGCCGAGGCGGGGAGCTGTTTTTT. Based on the CDR3 plus reference TRBV11-2 and TRBJ2-2, the full variable domain is EAGVAQSPRYKIIEKRQSVAFWCNPISGHATLYWYQQILGQGPKLLIQFQNNGVVDDSQLPKDRFSAERLKGVDSTLKIQPAKLEDSAVYLCASSFSRREGRGGELFFGEGSRLTVL.

The chain links TRBV21-1 to TRBJ2-2; no DNA check was done on the table's D call, TRBD1. TRBV21-1 represents a pseudogene. This CDR3 is built from 15 residues. The CDR3 reads CASSRGTGVTGELFF. DNA for the CDR3: TGTGCCAGCAGCAGGGGGACAGGGGTAACCGGGGAGCTGTTTTTT.

The V call is TRBV3-1 (or the pseudogene TRBV3-2), the J call TRBJ2-1; TRBD2 agrees at 10 bases. The CDR3 is made up of 16 amino acids. V was clipped by 0 bases and J by 10 bases; unmatched bases: 9. Germline assignment: CDR1 LGHDT and CDR2 YNNKEL (reference sequence). CDR3 region: CASSQDLTSGKGEQFF. The CDR3 DNA reads TGTGCCAGCAGCCAAGATCTCACTAGCGGGAAGGGAGAGCAGTTCTTC.

This clone was counted once. V gene TRBV3-1 (or the pseudogene TRBV3-2) combines with J gene TRBJ2-7; D is unresolved. The CDR3 consists of 11 residues. Germline CDR1 LGHDT, CDR2 YNNKEL (reference sequence). V was pared by 1 base and J by 6 bases, with 4 bases between. The CDR3 DNA sequence: TGTGCCAGCAGCCAAGCGGCCGAGCAGTACTTC. Residues: CASSQAAEQYF.

The genes are TRBV6-5 and TRBJ2-1; no firm D call. V dropped 0 bases and J dropped 1 base, with 10 bases sitting between them. CDR1 and CDR2 (germline): MNHEY, SVGAGI. This CDR3 has 16 residues. The CDR3 here is CASSYSAGNSYNEQFF. In DNA form, the CDR3 reads TGTGCCAGCAGTTACTCGGCAGGCAATTCCTACAATGAGCAGTTCTTC.